This T cell receptor (beta chain) was captured in a study of spatial heterogeneity in lung cancer. TCRdb re-called the 5' RACE reads with MiXCR, one entry per CDR3 protein. Here the sample spans some 3,400 distinct CDR3 sequences, roughly 24% being singletons. This clonotype is labeled medium-sized. V gave up 7 bases and J gave up 3 bases; unmatched junction bases: 11. The V gene's germline CDR1 is MDHEN and CDR2 SYDVKM. The CDR3 consists of 16 residues. Noted time point: sample taken at primary tumor resection. Unsorted whole RNA of tumor, nontumor lung or frozen PBMC was sequenced. The rearrangement joins TRBV28 to TRBJ2-2, with 7 positions matching TRBD2. Sequenced material: normal lung tissue next to the tumor, taken at surgery. This receptor was taken from a male donor with early-stage non-small cell lung cancer. CDR3 amino acids: CASIPMGGVYTGELFF. The CDR3 coding sequence is TGTGCCAGCATCCCCATGGGGGGGGTATACACCGGGGAGCTGTTTTTT.